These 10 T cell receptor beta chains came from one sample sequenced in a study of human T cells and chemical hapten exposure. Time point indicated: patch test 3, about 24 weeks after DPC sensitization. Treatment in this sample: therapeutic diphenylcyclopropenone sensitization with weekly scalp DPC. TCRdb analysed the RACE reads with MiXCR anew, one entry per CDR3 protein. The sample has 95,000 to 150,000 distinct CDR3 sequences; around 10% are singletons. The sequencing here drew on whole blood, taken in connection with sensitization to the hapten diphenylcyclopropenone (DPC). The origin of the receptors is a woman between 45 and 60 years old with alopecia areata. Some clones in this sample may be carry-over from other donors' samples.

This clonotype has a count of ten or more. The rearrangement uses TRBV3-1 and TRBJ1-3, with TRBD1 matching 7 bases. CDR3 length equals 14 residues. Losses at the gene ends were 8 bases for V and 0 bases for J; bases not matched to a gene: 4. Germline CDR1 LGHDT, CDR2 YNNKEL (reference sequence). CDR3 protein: CASGGGHSGNTIYF. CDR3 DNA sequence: TGTGCCAGCGGAGGGGGCCACTCTGGAAACACCATATATTTT.

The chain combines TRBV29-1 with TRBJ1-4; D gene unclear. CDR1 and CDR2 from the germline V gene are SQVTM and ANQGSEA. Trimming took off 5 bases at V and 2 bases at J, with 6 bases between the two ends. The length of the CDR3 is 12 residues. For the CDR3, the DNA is TGCAGCGTTTACAGTACTAATGAAAAACTGTTTTTT. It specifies CSVYSTNEKLFF.

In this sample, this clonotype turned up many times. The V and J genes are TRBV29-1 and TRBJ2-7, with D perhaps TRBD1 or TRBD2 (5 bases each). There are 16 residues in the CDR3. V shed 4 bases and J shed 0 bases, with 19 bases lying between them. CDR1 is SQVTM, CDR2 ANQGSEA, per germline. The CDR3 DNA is TGCAGCGTTGGTCTCCCGGGACGGTTGAGCTCCTACGAGCAGTACTTC. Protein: CSVGLPGRLSSYEQYF.

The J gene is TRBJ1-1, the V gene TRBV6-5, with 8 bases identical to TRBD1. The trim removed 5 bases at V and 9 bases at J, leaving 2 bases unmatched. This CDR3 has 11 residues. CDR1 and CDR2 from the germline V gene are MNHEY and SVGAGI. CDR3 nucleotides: TGTGCCAGCAGTGGACAGGGCCAAGCTTTCTTT. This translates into CASSGQGQAFF.

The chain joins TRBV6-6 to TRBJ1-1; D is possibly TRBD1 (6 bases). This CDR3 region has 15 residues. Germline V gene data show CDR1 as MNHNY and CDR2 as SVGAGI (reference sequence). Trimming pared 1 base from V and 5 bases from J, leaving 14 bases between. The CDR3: CASSYFTGGGTEAFF. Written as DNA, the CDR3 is TGTGCCAGCAGTTACTTTACGGGGGGCGGGACTGAAGCTTTCTTT.

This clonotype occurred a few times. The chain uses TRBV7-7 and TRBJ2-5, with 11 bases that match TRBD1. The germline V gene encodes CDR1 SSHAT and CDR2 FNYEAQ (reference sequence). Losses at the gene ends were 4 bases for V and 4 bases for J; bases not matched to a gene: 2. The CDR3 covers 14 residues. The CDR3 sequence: CASSSDRGLETQYF. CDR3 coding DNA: TGTGCCAGCAGCTCGGACAGGGGGCTAGAGACCCAGTACTTC.

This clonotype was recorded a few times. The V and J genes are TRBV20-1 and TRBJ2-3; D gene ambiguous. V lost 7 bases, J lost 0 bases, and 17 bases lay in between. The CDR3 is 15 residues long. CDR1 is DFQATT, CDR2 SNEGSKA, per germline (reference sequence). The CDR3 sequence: CSGVVRSPSTDTQYF. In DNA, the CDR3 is TGCAGTGGTGTGGTCCGAAGTCCTAGCACAGATACGCAGTATTTT.

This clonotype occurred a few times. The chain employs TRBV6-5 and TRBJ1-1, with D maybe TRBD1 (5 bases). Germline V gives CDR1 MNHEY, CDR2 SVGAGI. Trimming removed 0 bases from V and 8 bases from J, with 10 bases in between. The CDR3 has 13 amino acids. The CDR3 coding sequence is TGTGCCAGCAGTTACTCCAAAGGGGTCGAAGCTTTCTTT. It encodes CASSYSKGVEAFF.

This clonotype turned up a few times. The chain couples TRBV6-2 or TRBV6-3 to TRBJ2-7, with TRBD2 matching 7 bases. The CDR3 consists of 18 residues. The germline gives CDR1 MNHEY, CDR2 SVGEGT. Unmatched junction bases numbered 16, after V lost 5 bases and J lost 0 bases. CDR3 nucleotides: TGTGCCAGCAGTCCCGTTCACTTCCCCGGGAGGAGCTCCTACGAGCAGTACTTC. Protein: CASSPVHFPGRSSYEQYF.

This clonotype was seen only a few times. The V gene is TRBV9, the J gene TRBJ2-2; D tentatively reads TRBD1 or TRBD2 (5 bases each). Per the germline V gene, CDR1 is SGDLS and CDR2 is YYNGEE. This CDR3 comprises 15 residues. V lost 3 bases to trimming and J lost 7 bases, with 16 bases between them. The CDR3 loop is CASSEDWGSHGELFF. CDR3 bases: TGTGCCAGCAGCGAAGATTGGGGGTCCCACGGGGAGCTGTTTTTT.